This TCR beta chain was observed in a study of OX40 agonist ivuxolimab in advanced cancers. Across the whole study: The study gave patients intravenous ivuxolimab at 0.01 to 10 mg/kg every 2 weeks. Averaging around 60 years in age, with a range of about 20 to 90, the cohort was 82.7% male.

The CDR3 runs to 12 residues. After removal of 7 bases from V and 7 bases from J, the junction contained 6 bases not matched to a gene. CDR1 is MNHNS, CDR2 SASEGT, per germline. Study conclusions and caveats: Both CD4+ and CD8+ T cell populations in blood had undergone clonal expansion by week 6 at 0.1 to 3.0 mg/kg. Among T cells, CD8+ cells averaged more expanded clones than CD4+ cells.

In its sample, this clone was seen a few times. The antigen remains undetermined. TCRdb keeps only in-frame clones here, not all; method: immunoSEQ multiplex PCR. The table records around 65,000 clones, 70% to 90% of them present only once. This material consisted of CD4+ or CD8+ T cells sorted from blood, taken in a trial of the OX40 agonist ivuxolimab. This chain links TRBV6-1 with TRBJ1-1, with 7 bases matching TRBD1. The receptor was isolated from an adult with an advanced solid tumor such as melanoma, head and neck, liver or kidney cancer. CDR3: CASILGQDEAFF. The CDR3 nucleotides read TGTGCCAGCATCTTAGGACAGGATGAAGCTTTCTTT.